This TCR beta chain was profiled in a study of cytomegalovirus exposure and HLA in healthy donors. General observations from the study: TCR beta V- and J-gene trimming, according to a later analysis, was linked to a missense DCLRE1C variant. More than 15,000 TCR beta sequences were associated with HLA alleles at 0.05 false discovery rate in a later analysis. Earlier results showed most TCR beta V segments being productive about 87% or about 30% of the time. CMV serostatus stood as the only immune exposure information on hand.

PCR was performed using 60 Vbeta and 13 Jbeta primers. Using immunoSEQ multiplex PCR, the repertoire was profiled, and TCRdb retains in-frame clones only, with some absent. The sample has about 100,000 clones; around 81% are singletons. Worth noting for this clone: Its antigen is not known.

The CDR3 runs to 16 residues. Germline V lookup: CDR1 KGHSH, CDR2 LQKENI. J was trimmed by 5 bases and V by 7 bases; bases with no gene match: 6. Material: PBMCs. This TCR was sampled from a woman between 70 and 85 years old in good health and CMV-seropositive. The chain has TRBV18 and TRBJ2-2; 14 bases match TRBD2. CDR3 sequence reads: CASLTGTSGRTGELFF. The CDR3 DNA follows: TGTGCCAGCTTAACCGGGACTAGCGGGAGAACCGGGGAGCTGTTTTTT.